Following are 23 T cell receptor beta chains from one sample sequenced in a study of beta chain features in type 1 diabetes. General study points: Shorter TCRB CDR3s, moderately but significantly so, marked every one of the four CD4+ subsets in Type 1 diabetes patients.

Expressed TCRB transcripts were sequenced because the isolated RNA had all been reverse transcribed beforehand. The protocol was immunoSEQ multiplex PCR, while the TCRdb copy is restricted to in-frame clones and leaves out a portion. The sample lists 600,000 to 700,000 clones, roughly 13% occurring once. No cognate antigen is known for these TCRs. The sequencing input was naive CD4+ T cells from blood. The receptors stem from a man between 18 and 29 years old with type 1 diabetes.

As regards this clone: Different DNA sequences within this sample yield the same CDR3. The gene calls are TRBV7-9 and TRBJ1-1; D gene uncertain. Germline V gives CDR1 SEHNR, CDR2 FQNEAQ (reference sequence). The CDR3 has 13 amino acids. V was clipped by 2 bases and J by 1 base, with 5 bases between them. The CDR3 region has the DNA TGTGCCAGCAGCTTAACACCGAACACTGAAGCTTTCTTT. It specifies CASSLTPNTEAFF.

CDR3 in DNA: TGCAGCGTTGCGGTCCCTTCCTACGAGCAGTACTTC. It encodes CSVAVPSYEQYF. This chain uses TRBV29-1 with TRBJ2-7; D call uncertain. This CDR3 spans 12 amino acids. The germline V gene has CDR1 SQVTM and CDR2 ANQGSEA. Trimming cost V 4 bases and J 1 base, with 8 bases left between them.

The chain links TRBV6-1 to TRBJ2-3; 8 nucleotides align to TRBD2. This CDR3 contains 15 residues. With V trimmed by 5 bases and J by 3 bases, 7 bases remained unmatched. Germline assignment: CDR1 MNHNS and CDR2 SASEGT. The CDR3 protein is CASSPAGGETDTQYF. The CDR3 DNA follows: TGTGCCAGCAGTCCCGCGGGGGGCGAGACAGATACGCAGTATTTT.

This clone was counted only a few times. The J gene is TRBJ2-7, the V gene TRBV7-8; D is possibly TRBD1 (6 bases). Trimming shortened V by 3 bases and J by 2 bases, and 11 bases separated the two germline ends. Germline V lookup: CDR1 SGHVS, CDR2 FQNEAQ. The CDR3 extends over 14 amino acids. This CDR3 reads CASSFPQGPYEQYF. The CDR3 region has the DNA TGTGCCAGCAGCTTCCCCCAGGGGCCCTACGAGCAGTACTTC.

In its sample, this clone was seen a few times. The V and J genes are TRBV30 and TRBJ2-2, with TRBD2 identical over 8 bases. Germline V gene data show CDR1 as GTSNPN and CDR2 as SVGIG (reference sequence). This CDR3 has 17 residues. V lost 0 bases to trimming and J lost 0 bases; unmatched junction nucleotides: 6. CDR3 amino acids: CAWSVPSGRSNTGELFF. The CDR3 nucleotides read TGTGCCTGGAGTGTACCTAGCGGGCGTTCGAACACCGGGGAGCTGTTTTTT.

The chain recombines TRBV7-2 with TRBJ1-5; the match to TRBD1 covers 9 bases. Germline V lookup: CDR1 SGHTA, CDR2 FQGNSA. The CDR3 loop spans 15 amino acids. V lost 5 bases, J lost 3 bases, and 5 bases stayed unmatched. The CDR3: CASSPGQGTNQPQHF. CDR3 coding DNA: TGTGCCAGCAGCCCGGGACAGGGTACCAATCAGCCCCAGCATTTT. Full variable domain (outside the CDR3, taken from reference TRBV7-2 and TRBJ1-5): GAGVSQSPSNKVTEKGKDVELRCDPISGHTALYWYRQSLGQGLEFLIYFQGNSAPDKSGLPSDRFSAERTGGSVSTLTIQRTQQEDSAVYLCASSPGQGTNQPQHFGDGTRLSIL.

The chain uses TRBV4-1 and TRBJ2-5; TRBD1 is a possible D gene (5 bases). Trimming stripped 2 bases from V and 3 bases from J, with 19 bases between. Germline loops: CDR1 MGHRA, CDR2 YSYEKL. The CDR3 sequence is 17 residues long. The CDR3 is CASSQTRGVQGEETQYF. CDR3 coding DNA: TGCGCCAGCAGCCAAACGCGAGGAGTCCAGGGCGAAGAGACCCAGTACTTC.

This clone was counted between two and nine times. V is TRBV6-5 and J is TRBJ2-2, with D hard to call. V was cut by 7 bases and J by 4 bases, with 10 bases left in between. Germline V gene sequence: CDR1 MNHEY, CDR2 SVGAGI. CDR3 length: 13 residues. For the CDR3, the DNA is TGTGCCAGCAACCAAGTTCGCACCGGGGAGCTGTTTTTT. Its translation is CASNQVRTGELFF.

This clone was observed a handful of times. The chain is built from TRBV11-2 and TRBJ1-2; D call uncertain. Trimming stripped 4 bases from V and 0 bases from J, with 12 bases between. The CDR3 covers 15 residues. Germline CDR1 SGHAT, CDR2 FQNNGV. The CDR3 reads CASSSTRGANYGYTF. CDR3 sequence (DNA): TGTGCCAGCAGCTCCACCCGGGGAGCTAACTATGGCTACACCTTC.

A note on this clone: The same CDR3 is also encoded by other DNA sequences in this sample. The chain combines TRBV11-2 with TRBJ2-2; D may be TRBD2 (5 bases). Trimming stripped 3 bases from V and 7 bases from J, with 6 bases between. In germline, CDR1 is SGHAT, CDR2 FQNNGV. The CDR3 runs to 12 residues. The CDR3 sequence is CASSLGVGELFF. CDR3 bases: TGTGCCAGCAGCTTGGGAGTCGGGGAGCTGTTTTTT.

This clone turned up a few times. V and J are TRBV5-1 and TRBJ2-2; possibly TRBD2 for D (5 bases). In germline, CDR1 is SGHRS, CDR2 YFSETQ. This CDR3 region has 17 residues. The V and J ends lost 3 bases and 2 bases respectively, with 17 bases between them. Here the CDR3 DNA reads TGCGCCAGCAGCTCCATGCCAGCCGGGATCAACACCGGGGAGCTGTTTTTT. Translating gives CASSSMPAGINTGELFF.

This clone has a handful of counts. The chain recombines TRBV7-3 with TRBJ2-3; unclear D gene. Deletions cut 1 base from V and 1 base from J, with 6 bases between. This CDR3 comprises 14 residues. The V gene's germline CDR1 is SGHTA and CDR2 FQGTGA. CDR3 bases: TGTGCCAGCAGCTTAAATGCGGGCACAGATACGCAGTATTTT. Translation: CASSLNAGTDTQYF.

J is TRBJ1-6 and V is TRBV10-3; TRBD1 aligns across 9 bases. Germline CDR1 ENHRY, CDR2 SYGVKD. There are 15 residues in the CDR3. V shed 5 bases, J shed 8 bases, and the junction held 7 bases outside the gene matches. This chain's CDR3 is CAISTGGAFDSPLHF. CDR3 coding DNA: TGTGCCATCAGTACAGGGGGCGCGTTCGATTCACCCCTCCACTTT.

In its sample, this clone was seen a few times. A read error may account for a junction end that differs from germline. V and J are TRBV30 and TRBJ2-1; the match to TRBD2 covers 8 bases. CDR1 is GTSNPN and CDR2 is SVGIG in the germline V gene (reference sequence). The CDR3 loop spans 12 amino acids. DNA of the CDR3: TGTGCCTGGAGTGTAGGCGTAGCGGGGTCTCTCTTC. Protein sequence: CAWSVGVAGSLF.

CDR3 protein: CASTMTGQTYEQYF. The CDR3 nucleotides read TGTGCCAGCACAATGACAGGACAAACCTACGAGCAGTACTTC. The chain joins TRBV5-6 to TRBJ2-7; a weak D match, TRBD1 (6 bases). CDR1 is SGHDT, CDR2 YYEEEE, per germline. The germline V and J ends were trimmed by 6 bases and 2 bases, with 15 bases remaining between them. The CDR3 length is 14 residues.

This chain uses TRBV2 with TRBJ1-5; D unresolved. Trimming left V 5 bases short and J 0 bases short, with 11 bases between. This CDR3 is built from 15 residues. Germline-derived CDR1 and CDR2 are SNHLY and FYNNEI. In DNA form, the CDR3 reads TGTGCCAGCAGTAATATGAGGGATAGCAATCAGCCCCAGCATTTT. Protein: CASSNMRDSNQPQHF.

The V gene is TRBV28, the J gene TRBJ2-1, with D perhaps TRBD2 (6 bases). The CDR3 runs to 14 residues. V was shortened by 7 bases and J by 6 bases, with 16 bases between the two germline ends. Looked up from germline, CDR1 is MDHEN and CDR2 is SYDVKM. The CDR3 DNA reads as TGTGCCAGCACTATACCCGGACTAACCAATGAGCAGTTCTTC. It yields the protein CASTIPGLTNEQFF.

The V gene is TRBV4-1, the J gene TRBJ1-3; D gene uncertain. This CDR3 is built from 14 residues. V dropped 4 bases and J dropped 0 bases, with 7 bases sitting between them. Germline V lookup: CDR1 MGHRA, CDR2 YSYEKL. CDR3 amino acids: CASSLYSSGNTIYF. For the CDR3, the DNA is TGCGCCAGCAGCCTTTACTCCTCTGGAAACACCATATATTTT.

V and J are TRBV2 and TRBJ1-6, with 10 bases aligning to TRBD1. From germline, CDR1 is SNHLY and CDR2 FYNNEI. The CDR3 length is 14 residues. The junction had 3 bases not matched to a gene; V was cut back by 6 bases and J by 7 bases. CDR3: CASSATGGNSPLHF. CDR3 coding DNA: TGTGCCAGCAGCGCGACAGGGGGCAATTCACCCCTCCACTTT.

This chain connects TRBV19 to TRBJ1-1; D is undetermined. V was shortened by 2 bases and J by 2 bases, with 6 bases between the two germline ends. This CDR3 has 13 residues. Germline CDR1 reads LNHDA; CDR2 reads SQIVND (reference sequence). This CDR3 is CASSINRNTEAFF. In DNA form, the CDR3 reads TGTGCCAGTAGTATAAATCGAAACACTGAAGCTTTCTTT.

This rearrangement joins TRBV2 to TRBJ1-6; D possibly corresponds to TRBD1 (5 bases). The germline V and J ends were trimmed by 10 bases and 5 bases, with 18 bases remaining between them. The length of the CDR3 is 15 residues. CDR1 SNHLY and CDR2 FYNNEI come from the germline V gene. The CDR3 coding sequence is TGTGCCACCACGGGCCCGGGACGGAATAATTCACCCCTCCACTTT. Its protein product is CATTGPGRNNSPLHF.

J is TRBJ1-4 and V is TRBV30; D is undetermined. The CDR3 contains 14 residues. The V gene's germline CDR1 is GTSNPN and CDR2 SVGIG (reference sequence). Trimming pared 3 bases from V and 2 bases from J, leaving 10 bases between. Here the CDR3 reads CAWSPPSTNEKLFF. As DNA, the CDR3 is TGTGCCTGGAGCCCCCCGTCCACTAATGAAAAACTGTTTTTT. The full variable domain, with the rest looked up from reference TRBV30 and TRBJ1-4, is SQTIHQWPATLVQPVGSPLSLECTVEGTSNPNLYWYRQAAGRGLQLLFYSVGIGQISSEVPQNLSASRPQDRQFILSSKKLLLSDSGFYLCAWSPPSTNEKLFFGSGTQLSVL.

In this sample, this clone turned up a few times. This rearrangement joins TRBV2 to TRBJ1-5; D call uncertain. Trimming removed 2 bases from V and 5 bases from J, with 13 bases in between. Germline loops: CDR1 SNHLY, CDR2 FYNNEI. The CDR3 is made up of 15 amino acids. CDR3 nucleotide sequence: TGTGCCAGCAGTGAATCAACCGGCGGTCATCAGCCCCAGCATTTT. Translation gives CASSESTGGHQPQHF.